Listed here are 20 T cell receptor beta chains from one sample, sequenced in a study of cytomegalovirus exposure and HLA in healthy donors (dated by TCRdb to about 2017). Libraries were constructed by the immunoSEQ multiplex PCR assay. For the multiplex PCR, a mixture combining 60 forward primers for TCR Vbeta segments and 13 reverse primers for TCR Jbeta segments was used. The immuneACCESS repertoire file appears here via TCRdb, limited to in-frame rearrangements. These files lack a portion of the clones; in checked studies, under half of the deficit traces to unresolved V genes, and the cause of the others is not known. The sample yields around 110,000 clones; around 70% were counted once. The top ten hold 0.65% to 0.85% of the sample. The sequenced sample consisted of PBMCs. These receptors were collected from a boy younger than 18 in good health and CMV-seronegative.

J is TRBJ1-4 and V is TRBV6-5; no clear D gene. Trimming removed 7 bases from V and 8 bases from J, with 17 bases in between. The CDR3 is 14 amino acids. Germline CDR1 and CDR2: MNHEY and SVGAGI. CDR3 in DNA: TGTGCCAGCACCACCCGGTCCGCCCGGGAAAAACTGTTTTTT. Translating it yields CASTTRSAREKLFF.

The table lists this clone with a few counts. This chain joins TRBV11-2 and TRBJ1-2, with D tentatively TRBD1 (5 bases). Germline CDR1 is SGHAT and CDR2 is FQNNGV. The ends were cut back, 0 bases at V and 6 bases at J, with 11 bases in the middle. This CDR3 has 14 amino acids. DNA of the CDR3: TGTGCCAGCAGCTTAGAACAGGTAGAGGATGGCTACACCTTC. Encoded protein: CASSLEQVEDGYTF.

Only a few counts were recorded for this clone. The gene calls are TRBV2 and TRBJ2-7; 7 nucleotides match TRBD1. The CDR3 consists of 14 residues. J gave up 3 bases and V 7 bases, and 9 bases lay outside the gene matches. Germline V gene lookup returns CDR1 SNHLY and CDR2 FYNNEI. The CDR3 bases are TGTGCCAGCATCAGTGGGCAGGGGGACTACGAGCAGTACTTC. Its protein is CASISGQGDYEQYF.

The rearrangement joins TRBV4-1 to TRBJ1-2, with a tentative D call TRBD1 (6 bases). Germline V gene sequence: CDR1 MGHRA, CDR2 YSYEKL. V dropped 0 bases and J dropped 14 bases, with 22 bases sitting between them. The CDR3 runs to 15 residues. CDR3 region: CASSQDQGKSSMATF. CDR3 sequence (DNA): TGCGCCAGCAGCCAAGATCAGGGGAAATCTTCTATGGCTACCTTC.

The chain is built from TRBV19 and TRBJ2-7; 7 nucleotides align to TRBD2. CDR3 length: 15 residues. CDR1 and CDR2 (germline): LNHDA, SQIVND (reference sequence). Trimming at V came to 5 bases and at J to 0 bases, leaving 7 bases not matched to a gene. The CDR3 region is CASSYTSETSYEQYF. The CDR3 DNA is TGTGCCAGTAGTTATACTAGCGAAACCTCCTACGAGCAGTACTTC. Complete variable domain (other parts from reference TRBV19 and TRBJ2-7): DGGITQSPKYLFRKEGQNVTLSCEQNLNHDAMYWYRQDPGQGLRLIYYSQIVNDFQKGDIAEGYSVSREKKESFPLTVTSAQKNPTAFYLCASSYTSETSYEQYFGPGTRLTVT.

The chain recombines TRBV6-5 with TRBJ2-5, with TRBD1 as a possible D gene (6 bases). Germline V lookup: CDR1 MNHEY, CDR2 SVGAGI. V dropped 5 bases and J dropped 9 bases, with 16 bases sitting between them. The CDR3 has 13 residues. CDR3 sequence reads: CASSPGQYGAQYF. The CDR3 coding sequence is TGTGCCAGCAGTCCTGGACAGTATGGGGCCCAGTACTTC.

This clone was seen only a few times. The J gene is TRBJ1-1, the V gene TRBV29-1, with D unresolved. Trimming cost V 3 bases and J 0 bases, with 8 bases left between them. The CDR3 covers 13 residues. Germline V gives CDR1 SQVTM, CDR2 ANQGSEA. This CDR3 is CSVERRMNTEAFF. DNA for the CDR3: TGCAGCGTTGAGCGCAGGATGAACACTGAAGCTTTCTTT.

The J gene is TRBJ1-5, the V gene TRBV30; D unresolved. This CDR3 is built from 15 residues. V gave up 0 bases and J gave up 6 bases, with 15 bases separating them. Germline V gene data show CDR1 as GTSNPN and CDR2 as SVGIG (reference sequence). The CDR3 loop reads CAWSVDGLAAQPQHF. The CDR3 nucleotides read TGTGCCTGGAGTGTAGATGGACTAGCGGCTCAGCCCCAGCATTTT.

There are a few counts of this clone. CDR3 protein: CAIIKQGVDTGELFF. Written as DNA, the CDR3 is TGTGCCATCATAAAGCAGGGGGTTGACACCGGGGAGCTGTTTTTT. V and J are TRBV10-3 and TRBJ2-2, with 7 nucleotides matching TRBD1. The CDR3 covers 15 residues. Germline V gene data show CDR1 as ENHRY and CDR2 as SYGVKD. The V and J ends lost 7 bases and 3 bases, in that order; junction bases with no gene match: 8.

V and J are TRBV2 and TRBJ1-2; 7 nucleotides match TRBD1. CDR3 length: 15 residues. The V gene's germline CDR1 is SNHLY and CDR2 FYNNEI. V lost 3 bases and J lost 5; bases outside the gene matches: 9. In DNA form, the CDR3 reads TGTGCCAGCAGTGAGTCGAGACAGGGCCTTTATGGCTACACCTTC. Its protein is CASSESRQGLYGYTF.

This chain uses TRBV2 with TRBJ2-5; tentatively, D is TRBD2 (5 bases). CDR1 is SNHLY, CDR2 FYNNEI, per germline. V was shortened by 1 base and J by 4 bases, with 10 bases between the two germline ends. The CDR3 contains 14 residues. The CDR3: CASSEVLRGETQYF. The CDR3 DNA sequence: TGTGCCAGCAGTGAAGTACTCCGGGGAGAGACCCAGTACTTC.

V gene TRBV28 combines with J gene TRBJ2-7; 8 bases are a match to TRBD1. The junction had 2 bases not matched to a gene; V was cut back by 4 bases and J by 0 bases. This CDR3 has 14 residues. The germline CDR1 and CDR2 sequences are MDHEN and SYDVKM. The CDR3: CASSWTGSSYEQYF. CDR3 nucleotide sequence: TGTGCCAGCAGTTGGACAGGGAGCTCCTACGAGCAGTACTTC.

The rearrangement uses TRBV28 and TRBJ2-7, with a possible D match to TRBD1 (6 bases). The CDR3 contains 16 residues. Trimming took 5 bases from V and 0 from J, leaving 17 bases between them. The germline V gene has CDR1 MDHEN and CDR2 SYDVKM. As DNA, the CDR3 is TGTGCCAGCAGTCCGGAGGACAGCGTGAGCTCCTACGAGCAGTACTTC. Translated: CASSPEDSVSSYEQYF.

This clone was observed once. As DNA, the CDR3 is TGTGCCAGCGGCGGACAAAATTCACCCCTCCACTTT. As protein: CASGGQNSPLHF. V gene TRBV9 combines with J gene TRBJ1-6, with D perhaps TRBD1 (5 bases). The CDR3 has 12 residues. CDR1 is SGDLS and CDR2 is YYNGEE in the germline V gene. Trimming cost V 7 bases and J 7 bases, with 9 bases left between them.

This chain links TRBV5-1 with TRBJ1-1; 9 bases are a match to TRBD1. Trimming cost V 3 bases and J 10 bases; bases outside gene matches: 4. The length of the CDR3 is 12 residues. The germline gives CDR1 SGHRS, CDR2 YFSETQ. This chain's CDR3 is CASSWTGEVAFF. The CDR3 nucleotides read TGCGCCAGCAGCTGGACAGGGGAGGTAGCTTTCTTT.

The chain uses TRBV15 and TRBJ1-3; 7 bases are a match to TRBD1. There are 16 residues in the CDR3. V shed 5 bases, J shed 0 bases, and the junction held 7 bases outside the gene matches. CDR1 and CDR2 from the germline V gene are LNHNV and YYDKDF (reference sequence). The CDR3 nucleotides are TGTGCCACCAGCCCGCACCGGGACAGCTCTGGAAACACCATATATTTT. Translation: CATSPHRDSSGNTIYF.

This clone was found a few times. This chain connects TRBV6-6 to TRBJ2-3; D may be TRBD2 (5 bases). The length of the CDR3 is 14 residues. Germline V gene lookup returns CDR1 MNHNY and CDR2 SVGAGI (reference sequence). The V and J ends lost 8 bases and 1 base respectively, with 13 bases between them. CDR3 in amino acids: CASGRGVGTDTQYF. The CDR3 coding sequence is TGTGCCAGCGGACGGGGTGTTGGCACAGATACGCAGTATTTT.

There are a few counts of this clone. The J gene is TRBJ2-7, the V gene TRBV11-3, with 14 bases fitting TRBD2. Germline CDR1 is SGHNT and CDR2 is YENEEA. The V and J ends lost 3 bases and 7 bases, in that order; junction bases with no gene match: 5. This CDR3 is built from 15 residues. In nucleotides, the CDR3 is TGTGCCAGCAGCTTTGGACTAGCGGGAGGTGGAGAGCAGTACTTC. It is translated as CASSFGLAGGGEQYF.

CDR3 region: CASSLGAKETQYF. CDR3 nucleotides: TGTGCCAGCAGCTTAGGAGCTAAAGAGACCCAGTACTTC. The genes are TRBV7-8 and TRBJ2-5; D remains ambiguous. Germline CDR1 and CDR2: SGHVS and FQNEAQ. Trimming removed 1 base at V and 3 bases at J, with 6 bases between. The length of the CDR3 is 13 residues.

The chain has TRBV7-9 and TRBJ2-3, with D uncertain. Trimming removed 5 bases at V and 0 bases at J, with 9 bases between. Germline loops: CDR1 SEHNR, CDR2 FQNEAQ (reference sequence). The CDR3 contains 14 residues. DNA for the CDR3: TGTGCCAGCAGCCCCCTCTTTAGCACAGATACGCAGTATTTT. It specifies CASSPLFSTDTQYF.